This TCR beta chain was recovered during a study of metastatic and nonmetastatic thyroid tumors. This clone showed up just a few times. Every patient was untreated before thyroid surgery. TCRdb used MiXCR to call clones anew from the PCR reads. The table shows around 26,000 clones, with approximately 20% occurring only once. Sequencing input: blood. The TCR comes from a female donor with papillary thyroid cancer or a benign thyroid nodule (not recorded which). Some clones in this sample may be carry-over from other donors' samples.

CDR3 residues: CASSTDLFLNTEAFF. CDR3 in DNA: TGTGCCAGCAGTACGGACTTATTCTTGAACACTGAAGCTTTCTTT. The chain has TRBV27 and TRBJ1-1; no definite D call. Germline CDR1 is MNHEY and CDR2 is SMNVEV (reference sequence). The CDR3 extends over 15 amino acids. Trimming pared 5 bases from V and 0 bases from J, leaving 13 bases between.